One sample yielded the 24 T cell receptor beta chains listed below, sequenced in a study of shared clonotypes between healthy human individuals. TCRdb's table, derived via immunoSEQ multiplex PCR, lists solely in-frame clones and lacks some. The profile covers around 2.1 million clones, with approximately 96% appearing a single time and 0.1% to 0.15% taken by the ten largest. The specimen sequenced was naive CD4+ T cells sorted from blood. Subset described: CD45RA+ positively selected. The receptors here all came from a man aged 18 to 35 in good health.

CDR3 protein: CAWSAHGRELFF. The CDR3 nucleotides read TGTGCCTGGAGTGCCCATGGGCGGGAGCTGTTTTTT. The V gene is TRBV30, the J gene TRBJ2-2; D unresolved. Germline V CDR1 and CDR2: GTSNPN, SVGIG (reference sequence). With 1 base removed from V and 9 bases from J, the gap between germline ends came to 9 bases. The CDR3 extends over 12 amino acids.

The V call is TRBV2, the J call TRBJ1-1; D not certain. Germline CDR1 SNHLY, CDR2 FYNNEI. The CDR3 contains 14 residues. The germline V and J ends were trimmed by 3 bases and 7 bases, with 15 bases remaining between them. The CDR3 spells CASSDFPAGSEAFF. The CDR3 DNA reads as TGTGCCAGCAGTGATTTCCCCGCAGGCAGTGAAGCTTTCTTT.

The gene calls are TRBV18 and TRBJ1-1, with TRBD1 as a possible D gene (5 bases). Germline V lookup: CDR1 KGHSH, CDR2 LQKENI. This CDR3 is 12 amino acids long. V was clipped by 0 bases and J by 10 bases, with 9 bases between them. CDR3 sequence reads: CASSPPQGVAFF. The CDR3 coding sequence is TGTGCCAGCTCACCACCGCAGGGAGTAGCTTTCTTT. Full variable domain (rest looked up from reference TRBV18 and TRBJ1-1): NAGVMQNPRHLVRRRGQEARLRCSPMKGHSHVYWYRQLPEEGLKFMVYLQKENIIDESGMPKERFSAEFPKEGPSILRIQQVVRGDSAAYFCASSPPQGVAFFGQGTRLTVV.

The gene calls are TRBV7-9 and TRBJ2-7; tentatively, D is TRBD1 or TRBD2 (5 bases each). In germline, CDR1 is SEHNR, CDR2 FQNEAQ (reference sequence). V lost 2 bases and J 1 base, leaving 21 bases between the germline ends. The CDR3 runs 18 residues. The CDR3 DNA follows: TGTGCCAGCAGCTTACTCCGTGTACTCCGGGACGGATCCTACGAGCAGTACTTC. This codes for CASSLLRVLRDGSYEQYF.

The chain recombines TRBV6-5 with TRBJ2-5; D perhaps matches TRBD2 (5 bases). This CDR3 contains 13 residues. The V end lost 6 bases, the J end lost 4 bases, and 12 bases lay between the germline ends. The germline CDR1 and CDR2 sequences are MNHEY and SVGAGI. The CDR3 protein is CASSGPGVETQYF. The DNA for the CDR3 is TGTGCCAGCAGCGGACCCGGGGTAGAGACCCAGTACTTC.

The V and J genes are TRBV27 and TRBJ2-3, with 9 positions matching TRBD1. Germline V CDR1 and CDR2: MNHEY, SMNVEV (reference sequence). J lost 5 bases, V lost 6 bases, and 9 bases had no gene match. The CDR3 loop spans 15 amino acids. In DNA, the CDR3 is TGTGCCAGCAGACCTGGGACAGGGTTGGGAGATACGCAGTATTTT. This encodes CASRPGTGLGDTQYF.

J is TRBJ2-4 and V is TRBV30; D may be TRBD2 (7 bases). The CDR3 totals 16 residues. Germline lookup yields CDR1 GTSNPN and CDR2 SVGIG (reference sequence). Trimming left V 3 bases short and J 0 bases short, with 15 bases between. The CDR3 loop reads CAWSPGGAVAKNIQYF. CDR3 coding DNA: TGTGCCTGGAGCCCTGGGGGGGCGGTAGCCAAAAACATTCAGTACTTC.

Concerning this clone itself: The identical CDR3 is also encoded by other nucleotide sequences in the sample. V gene TRBV11-2 combines with J gene TRBJ1-2; 10 nucleotides line up with TRBD1. The length of the CDR3 is 14 residues. In germline, CDR1 is SGHAT, CDR2 FQNNGV. V lost 5 bases to trimming and J lost 5 bases; unmatched junction nucleotides: 5. CDR3 in amino acids: CASSPGQGEYGYTF. CDR3 bases: TGTGCCAGCAGCCCAGGACAGGGGGAATATGGCTACACCTTC.

In its sample, this clone was seen once. The V and J genes are TRBV10-2 and TRBJ2-2; 9 nucleotides agree with TRBD2. Trimming at V came to 5 bases and at J to 6 bases, leaving 7 bases not matched to a gene. Germline CDR1 WSHSY, CDR2 SAAADI. This CDR3 is 15 amino acids long. The CDR3 DNA sequence: TGCGCCAGCAGTCAAGCGGGGGGAGGCTCCGGGGAGCTGTTTTTT. Protein sequence: CASSQAGGGSGELFF.

The chain recombines TRBV5-1 with TRBJ2-3; 10 nucleotides agree with TRBD1. The CDR3 runs to 15 residues. The J segment lost 0 bases and the V segment lost 4 bases, leaving 2 bases of the junction unmatched. The germline V gene encodes CDR1 SGHRS and CDR2 YFSETQ. The CDR3 is CASSRDRGSTDTQYF. The CDR3 region has the DNA TGCGCCAGCAGCCGGGACAGGGGAAGCACAGATACGCAGTATTTT.

This chain uses TRBV9 with TRBJ2-2, with 9 bases matching TRBD1. Unmatched junction bases numbered 6, after V lost 6 bases and J lost 6 bases. CDR3 length: 14 amino acids. The V gene's germline CDR1 is SGDLS and CDR2 YYNGEE. The CDR3 DNA reads as TGTGCCAGCACCGGGACAGGGAGGGCCGGGGAGCTGTTTTTT. This translates into CASTGTGRAGELFF.

The chain combines TRBV11-3 with TRBJ1-1; tentative D call: TRBD1 (5 bases). The germline V gene encodes CDR1 SGHNT and CDR2 YENEEA. The CDR3 extends over 13 amino acids. The germline V and J ends were trimmed by 5 bases and 5 bases, with 12 bases remaining between them. The CDR3 DNA reads TGTGCCAGCAGCCTGTCCCAGGGAACTGAAGCTTTCTTT. It specifies CASSLSQGTEAFF.

The chain carries TRBV2 and TRBJ1-5; D is possibly TRBD1 (6 bases). The V end was cut by 5 bases, the J end by 1 base, with 9 bases between. This CDR3 is built from 14 residues. Germline-derived CDR1 and CDR2 are SNHLY and FYNNEI. The CDR3 here is CASSKGGSNQPQHF. The DNA of the CDR3 is TGTGCCAGCAGTAAGGGGGGAAGCAATCAGCCCCAGCATTTT.

This clone appeared once. J is TRBJ2-1 and V is TRBV28; TRBD1 matches 8 bases. The length of the CDR3 is 15 residues. Germline-derived CDR1 and CDR2 are MDHEN and SYDVKM. V shed 5 bases and J 8 bases; nucleotides not matched to a gene: 11. The DNA for the CDR3 is TGTGCCAGCAGTACGGGACAGGTTGTTAACGATGAGCAGTTCTTC. Its protein is CASSTGQVVNDEQFF.

The J gene is TRBJ1-2, the V gene TRBV30, with D possibly matching TRBD1 (5 bases). Germline CDR1 and CDR2: GTSNPN and SVGIG (reference sequence). V lost 1 base, J lost 5 bases, and 11 bases lay in between. This CDR3 is 13 amino acids long. The CDR3 DNA is TGTGCCTGGAGTGATGGGGCAAGGTATGGCTACACCTTC. It yields the protein CAWSDGARYGYTF. The variable domain in full, completed from reference TRBV30 and TRBJ1-2, reads SQTIHQWPATLVQPVGSPLSLECTVEGTSNPNLYWYRQAAGRGLQLLFYSVGIGQISSEVPQNLSASRPQDRQFILSSKKLLLSDSGFYLCAWSDGARYGYTFGSGTRLTVV.

The CDR3 DNA reads TGTGCCAGCAGTCAACAGGGCGAGGGTCAGCCCCAGCATTTT. This gives the protein CASSQQGEGQPQHF. The chain links TRBV28 to TRBJ1-5; possibly TRBD1 for D (6 bases). Trimming shortened V by 5 bases and J by 6 bases, and 14 bases separated the two germline ends. The germline V gene encodes CDR1 MDHEN and CDR2 SYDVKM. This CDR3 has 14 residues.

The CDR3 loop is CASSWSPNYEQYF. CDR3 coding DNA: TGTGCCAGCAGTTGGTCCCCTAACTACGAGCAGTACTTC. The chain couples TRBV6-5 to TRBJ2-7; D is uncertain. Germline V lookup: CDR1 MNHEY, CDR2 SVGAGI. Trimming took 4 bases from V and 3 from J, leaving 10 bases between them. The CDR3 has 13 residues.

V is TRBV10-1 and J is TRBJ1-1; D gene uncertain. Germline V gene lookup returns CDR1 WNHNN and CDR2 SYGVQD (reference sequence). CDR3 size: 13 residues. The V gene lost 3 bases and the J gene lost 4 bases, with 9 bases spanning the gap. The CDR3 bases are TGCGCCAGCAGTGATACGACCATCACTGAAGCTTTCTTT. Translating gives CASSDTTITEAFF.

CDR3 sequence reads: CASSYSPQRGTYEQYF. The CDR3, as DNA: TGTGCCAGCAGTTACTCCCCCCAAAGGGGTACTTACGAGCAGTACTTC. This rearrangement joins TRBV6-5 to TRBJ2-7, with D possibly being TRBD1 (5 bases). Trimming removed 0 bases at V and 4 bases at J, with 16 bases between. Germline V lookup: CDR1 MNHEY, CDR2 SVGAGI. This CDR3 has 16 amino acids.

The chain couples TRBV9 to TRBJ2-4; no reliable D call. Germline V lookup: CDR1 SGDLS, CDR2 YYNGEE. Trimming cost V 4 bases and J 15 bases, with 20 bases left between them. CDR3 size: 13 residues. In DNA, the CDR3 is TGTGCCAGCAGCCGTCCCCCAACTGTCTCTTTGTACTTC. Protein product: CASSRPPTVSLYF.

Points on this clone: An end of the junction does not agree with germline; a read error may underlie this. The chain carries TRBV10-3 and TRBJ1-2; D is uncertain. CDR1 and CDR2 (germline): ENHRY, SYGVKD. This CDR3 spans 11 amino acids. The CDR3 bases are TGTGCCATCAGTGAGACAACCGAACTTAACTTC. It codes for CAISETTELNF.

On this clone: The sample has other DNA sequences that encode this CDR3 too. The chain recombines TRBV28 with TRBJ2-5; D may be TRBD1 (6 bases). The CDR3 runs 14 residues. Germline values: CDR1 MDHEN, CDR2 SYDVKM. Trimming took off 4 bases at V and 4 bases at J, with 13 bases between the two ends. The DNA for the CDR3 is TGTGCCAGCAGTTCGAGTGGGGGCCGAGAGACCCAGTACTTC. Protein sequence: CASSSSGGRETQYF. The full variable domain, completed using reference TRBV28 and TRBJ2-5, is DVKVTQSSRYLVKRTGEKVFLECVQDMDHENMFWYRQDPGLGLRLIYFSYDVKMKEKGDIPEGYSVSREKKERFSLILESASTNQTSMYLCASSSSGGRETQYFGPGTRLLVL.

The V gene is TRBV27, the J gene TRBJ2-1; D may be TRBD1 (6 bases). CDR1 MNHEY and CDR2 SMNVEV come from the germline V gene (reference sequence). Trimming took 6 bases from V and 3 from J, leaving 9 bases between them. The CDR3 sequence is 13 residues long. The DNA of the CDR3 is TGTGCCAGCAGGGGACACCACTACAATGAGCAGTTCTTC. Amino acids: CASRGHHYNEQFF.

Remarks on this clone: The same CDR3 also results from other DNA sequences found in this sample. V gene TRBV7-2 combines with J gene TRBJ2-5; TRBD2 matches 7 bases. Per the germline V gene, CDR1 is SGHTA and CDR2 is FQGNSA. The CDR3 extends over 13 amino acids. V shed 5 bases, J shed 2 bases, and the junction held 2 bases outside the gene matches. The CDR3 loop is CASSPGLQETQYF. DNA of the CDR3: TGTGCCAGCAGCCCGGGACTACAAGAGACCCAGTACTTC.